The clone carrying this TCR beta chain was seen a handful of times. Its antigen is still unknown. Trimming at V came to 6 bases and at J to 9 bases, leaving 8 bases not matched to a gene. This CDR3 spans 13 amino acids. Germline lookup yields CDR1 MNHEY and CDR2 SVGAGI. The data were obtained in a study of cytomegalovirus exposure and HLA in healthy donors. Study-wide points: A highly shared variant cluster was judged a likely technical artifact. About 87% or about 30% of the time was how often most TCR beta V segments were productive, according to an earlier analysis. In presence/absence analyses, roughly uniform sequencing depth across donors was assumed.

The PCR ran on 60 Vbeta and 13 Jbeta primers. Produced via immunoSEQ multiplex PCR; TCRdb's table is partial and in-frame only. The repertoire holds more than 90,000 clones, 74% seen once, with around 10% in the top ten. Input material: PBMCs. The V call is TRBV6-5, the J call TRBJ2-1, with 7 bases lining up with TRBD2. The sequence derives from a woman aged 50 to 65 in good health and CMV-seropositive. CDR3 DNA: TGTGCCAGCAGCCGCCTGGCTAGCGGTGAGCAGTTCTTC. It is translated as CASSRLASGEQFF.